This TCR beta chain was captured in a study of blood T cell repertoires in COVID-19 (dated by TCRdb to about 2020). Context from the whole study: The collaborator samples originated in the United States, Italy and Spain and spanned the acute and convalescent phases of COVID-19. Sample metadata almost always included a de-identified subject ID, COVID-19 status, age in years and sex. Samples came from the ongoing ImmuneRACE study (first 160 participants) plus 1,254 subjects from 6 global collaborators. The repertoires were released in a freely available public database meant as a resource for research on the immune response to SARS-CoV-2. The prospective study material was composed of cDNA or gDNA derived from T cells, B-cell-depleted T cells, or PBMCs. The dataset comprised deeply sampled blood TCRbeta repertoires from subjects exposed to, actively infected with, or recovered from COVID-19. HLA class I and class II types, where available, came from metadata supplied by the sample provider rather than from assay-based typing.

Concerning this clone: Its antigen has not been determined. Base qualities are missing; no much larger clone stands one base away.

General study outcomes and caveats: The amount of clinical and demographic metadata varied by source and participant and was provided uncurated.

One collaborating source in Seattle enrolled patients during active infection and followed them longitudinally through the course of disease. Whole blood was collected in K2EDTA tubes by collaborating institutions according to the institutions' own protocols. Collaborator samples were shipped for TCRbeta analysis as frozen whole blood, isolated PBMCs, or DNA extracted from either sample type. TCRbeta CDR3 regions were amplified from genomic DNA by means of the immunoSEQ Assay, a bias-controlled multiplex PCR. On the study's bioinformatics: Nucleated cell counts per sample were estimated from amplification of reference gene primers within the assay. Sequence reads were collapsed and filtered to measure the absolute abundance of every unique TCRbeta CDR3 rearrangement. For each sample, productive Simpson clonality was calculated by taking the square root of Simpson's diversity index across productive rearrangements. TCRdb's version of the immuneACCESS table is confined to in-frame rearrangements and falls short of the full clone set. An unresolved V gene accounts for under half of the shortfall where checked; the remainder is of unknown origin. V and J calls and clone size are given by that table; D and trimming were obtained from the DNA. The sample table lists under 300,000 clones, nearly 95% of them with a count of one. Over 0.8% of the sample rests with the top ten.

V has 5 bases trimmed and J has 2 bases trimmed; junction bases matching no gene number 6. The CDR3 holds 14 amino acids from the cysteine to the phenylalanine. Only CDR3 DNA remains: 42 bases, in frame from the first base. CDR1 and CDR2, per the germline V gene, are SGHRS and YFSETQ. The sample comprised peripheral blood. The chain links TRBV5-1 with TRBJ1-2; 7 central bases correspond to TRBD1. The sequence derives from a man younger than 45 with COVID-19, enrolled during active disease. The DNA sequence is as follows: TGCGCCAGCAGGGGGCAGGGGGGAAACTATGGCTACACCTTC. This translates into CASRGQGGNYGYTF. Full variable domain (CDR3 extended with the reference TRBV5-1 and TRBJ1-2 proteins): KAGVTQTPRYLIKTRGQQVTLSCSPISGHRSVSWYQQTPGQGLQFLFEYFSETQRNKGNFPGRFSGRQFSNSRSEMNVSTLELGDSALYLCASRGQGGNYGYTFGSGTRLTVV.